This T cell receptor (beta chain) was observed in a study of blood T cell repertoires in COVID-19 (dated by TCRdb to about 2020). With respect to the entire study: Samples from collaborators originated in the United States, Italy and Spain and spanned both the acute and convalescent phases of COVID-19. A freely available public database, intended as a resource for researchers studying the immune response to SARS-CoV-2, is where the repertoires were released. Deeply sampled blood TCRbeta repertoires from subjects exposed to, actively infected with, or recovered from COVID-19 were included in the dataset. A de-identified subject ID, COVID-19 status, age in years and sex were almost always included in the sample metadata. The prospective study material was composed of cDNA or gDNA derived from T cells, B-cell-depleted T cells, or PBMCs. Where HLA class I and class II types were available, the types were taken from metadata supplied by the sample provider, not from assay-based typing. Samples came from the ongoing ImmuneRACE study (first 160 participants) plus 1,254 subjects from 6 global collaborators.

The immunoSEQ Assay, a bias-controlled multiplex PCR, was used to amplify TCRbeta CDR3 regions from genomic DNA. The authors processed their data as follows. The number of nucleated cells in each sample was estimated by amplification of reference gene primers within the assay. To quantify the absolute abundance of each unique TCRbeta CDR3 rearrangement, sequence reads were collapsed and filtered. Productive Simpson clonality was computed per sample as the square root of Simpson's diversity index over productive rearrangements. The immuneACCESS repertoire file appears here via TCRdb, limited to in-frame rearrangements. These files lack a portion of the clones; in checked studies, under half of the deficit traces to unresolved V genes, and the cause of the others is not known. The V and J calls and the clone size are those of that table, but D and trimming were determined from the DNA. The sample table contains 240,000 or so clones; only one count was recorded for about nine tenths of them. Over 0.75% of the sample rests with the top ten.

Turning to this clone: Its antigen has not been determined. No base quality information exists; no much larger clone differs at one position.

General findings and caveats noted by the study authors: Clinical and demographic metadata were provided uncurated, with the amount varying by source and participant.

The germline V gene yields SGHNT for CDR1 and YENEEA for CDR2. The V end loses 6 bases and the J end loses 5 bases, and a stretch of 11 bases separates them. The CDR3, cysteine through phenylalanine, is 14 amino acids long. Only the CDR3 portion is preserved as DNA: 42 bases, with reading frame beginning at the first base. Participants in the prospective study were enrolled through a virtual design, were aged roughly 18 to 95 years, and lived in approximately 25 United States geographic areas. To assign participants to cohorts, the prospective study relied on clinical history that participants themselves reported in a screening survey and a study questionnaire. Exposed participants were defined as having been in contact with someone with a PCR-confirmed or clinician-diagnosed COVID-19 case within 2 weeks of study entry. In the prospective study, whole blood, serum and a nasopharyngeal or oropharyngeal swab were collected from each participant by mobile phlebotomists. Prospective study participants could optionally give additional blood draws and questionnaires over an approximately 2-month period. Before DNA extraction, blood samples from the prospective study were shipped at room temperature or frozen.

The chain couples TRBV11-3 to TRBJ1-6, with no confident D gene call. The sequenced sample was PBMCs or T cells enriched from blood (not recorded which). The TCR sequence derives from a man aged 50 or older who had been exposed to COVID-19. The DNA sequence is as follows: TGTGCCAGCAGAGGAGGATTAGATAATTCACCCCTCCACTTT. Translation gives CASRGGLDNSPLHF.